The following is a T cell receptor (beta chain) sequence with its context. It lacks a known antigen. Base qualities were left out, and no much larger clone turns up one base away. CDR1 MGHRA and CDR2 YSYEKL are derived from the germline V gene. The CDR3 measures 16 amino acids from cysteine to phenylalanine. The retained sequence is limited to the CDR3, 48 bases, with the frame set at the first base. The germline V and J ends show losses of 1 base and 5 bases respectively, and no gene match explains 8 bases of the junction. This entry comes from a study of blood T cells in healthy people across ages (dated by TCRdb to the mid-2010s). Describing the broader study: In model experiments, template switching captured roughly one uniquely barcoded TCR beta cDNA molecule for every two T cells. Using deep sequencing normalized with unique cDNA molecular identifiers, the study measured how TCR beta repertoire diversity changes with age. Four age groups were formed from the donors: young (average roughly 15 years), middle-aged (approximately 40), aged (more than 55) and long-lived (82). To avoid experimental bias, donors of different ages were spread randomly across the sequencing lanes. The study analyzed two additional independent replicas of 1 million unique cDNA reads from the same blood draw for two donors, one aged 18 to 29 and one aged 80 or older. Study-wide findings and limitations: There was a strong correlation between observed TCR beta diversity and the percentage of naive T cells measured by flow cytometry. Because the CMV infection status of the donors was unknown, age-related changes in expanded clonotypes may potentially have been confounded. Estimates of total diversity based on one million sequenced T cells were regarded as lower bounds and as underestimates. Compared with the aged group, the long-lived group had more naive CD4+ T cells, fewer expanded clones and increased TCR diversity, suggesting age selection. Because profiling used bulk unsorted PBMCs, naive and antigen-experienced compartments could not be compared conclusively. Observed TCR beta diversity per million T cells fell roughly linearly with age, and a significant reduction was already apparent by age around 44.

The library was made by 5' RACE. TCRdb names Illumina HiSeq 2500 as the instrument used. A second PCR of roughly 7 to 11 cycles was performed with a sample-barcoded 5' primer and a J-beta primer mix. A unique molecular identifier was introduced onto each TCR beta cDNA molecule by a template-switch 5' adaptor carrying 12 random nucleotides. Each sample yielded at least 2.5 million CDR3-containing paired-end reads. First-strand cDNA was synthesized from all RNA with the Mint cDNA synthesis kit, primed by a TRBC-specific oligonucleotide. Following uracil-DNA glycosylase treatment, all cDNA underwent a first 18-cycle PCR with the universal primers M1SS and BC2_uni_R. As for the authors' bioinformatics: Each sample was normalized by randomly selecting 1 million high-quality reads, each carrying a distinct molecular identifier. Instead of being binned into consensus sequences, reads that shared molecular identifiers were thrown out. MiTCR, run with a Q25 quality threshold and the strictest error-elimination algorithm, handled CDR3 identification, clonotype clustering and error correction. A nonparametric unseen species model with Euler transformation was used to estimate lower-bound total TCR beta diversity. TCRdb reran the public reads through fastp at Q25 and MiXCR, keeping productive beta chains. Rows with one shared CDR3 protein collapse into an entry with the most common genes and DNA. In this record, the V and J calls reflect TCRdb's handling and not the investigators' own analysis. The sample table shows 1,500,000 or so distinct CDR3 sequences, and roughly 43% are seen once. In total, the top ten clones hold around 4% of the sample.

The roughly 37 donors, aged about 6 to 100 years, were systemically healthy Caucasian individuals from Russia. Approximately 11 milliliters of peripheral blood were drawn from each donor into EDTA-treated Vacutainer tubes. PBMCs were isolated by Ficoll-Paque density-gradient centrifugation, with at least 7 million obtained per sample. Trizol reagent was used to extract total RNA from the PBMCs, yielding at least 5.5 micrograms per sample. Naive CD45RAhigh/CD27high T cell percentages were measured by flow cytometry on a PBMC aliquot from every donor. The sequence joins TRBV4-1 to TRBJ2-5, with TRBD2 matching 9 junction bases. Sequencing was carried out using blood. The receptor's source is a woman aged 18 to 35 in good health. The sequence in DNA is TGCGCCAGCAGCCAAGTCGGTCTAGCGGGGATCGAGACCCAGTACTTC. Its translation is CASSQVGLAGIETQYF.